The T cell receptor beta chain under discussion was sequenced for a study of PD-L1 blockade in urothelial cancer. Documented time point: peripheral blood 6 weeks after treatment start. Sequencing used immunoSEQ multiplex PCR; TCRdb keeps in-frame clones, though not all of them. This table has roughly 45,000 clones, roughly 80% appearing once. The CDR3 sequence is 13 residues long. The ends were cut back, 5 bases at V and 3 bases at J, with 11 bases in the middle. Germline lookup yields CDR1 SNHLY and CDR2 FYNNEI. This clone was seen a handful of times. The material was PBMCs, obtained around atezolizumab (anti-PD-L1) treatment. The receptor was isolated from a man in his 70s with urothelial cancer. The chain uses TRBV2 and TRBJ2-7; perhaps TRBD2 as D (5 bases). CDR3: CASSKPGIYEQYF. CDR3 DNA: TGTGCCAGCAGTAAACCGGGGATCTACGAGCAGTACTTC. Filled out from reference TRBV2 and TRBJ2-7, the complete variable domain reads EPEVTQTPSHQVTQMGQEVILRCVPISNHLYFYWYRQILGQKVEFLVSFYNNEISEKSEIFDDQFSVERPDGSNFTLKIRSTKLEDSAMYFCASSKPGIYEQYFGPGTRLTVT.